This T cell receptor (beta chain) is from a study of cytomegalovirus exposure and HLA in healthy donors. This table comes from immunoSEQ multiplex PCR, and its TCRdb copy is limited to in-frame clones, with some not included. The sample has about 160,000 clones; around 82% are singletons. Germline assignment: CDR1 MGHDK and CDR2 SYGVNS. The CDR3 extends over 13 amino acids. Trimming cost V 5 bases and J 7 bases, with 15 bases left between them. About this clone itself: Its antigen is unknown.

Study results and caveats: Subsequent analysis showed first-cohort TCR clusters tending to co-occur in 120 validation repertoires.

This receptor was obtained from a man aged 25 to 45 in good health and CMV-seropositive. This chain uses TRBV25-1 with TRBJ2-7; TRBD1 is a possible D gene (5 bases). Sequenced: PBMCs. CDR3 protein: CASSTSDSTEQYF. The CDR3 nucleotides are TGTGCCAGCAGTACCTCTGACAGTACGGAGCAGTACTTC.